A single sample is the source of the 26 T cell receptor beta chains below, sequenced in a study of OX40 agonist ivuxolimab in advanced cancers. Some clones are missing from TCRdb's copy, which holds only in-frame ones; the method was immunoSEQ multiplex PCR. The table shows about 69,000 clones, with over 75% occurring only once. The sequencing here drew on CD4+ or CD8+ T cells sorted from blood, taken in a trial of the OX40 agonist ivuxolimab. Receptors originate from an adult with an advanced solid tumor such as melanoma, head and neck, liver or kidney cancer.

The rearrangement uses TRBV7-2 and TRBJ2-1, with 7 nucleotides matching TRBD2. This CDR3 is built from 15 residues. The junction had 14 bases not matched to a gene; V was cut back by 6 bases and J by 9 bases. The germline CDR1 and CDR2 sequences are SGHTA and FQGNSA. The CDR3 DNA sequence: TGTGCCAGCAGTGGCGTCGCGGGAGCTCAAGGTGAGCAGTTCTTC. The encoded protein is CASSGVAGAQGEQFF.

The chain recombines TRBV7-6 with TRBJ2-5; no firm D call. Between the trimmed V and J ends, which lost 1 base and 1 base, there was a span of 10 bases. The CDR3 totals 15 residues. The germline gives CDR1 SGHVS, CDR2 FNYEAQ. The DNA of the CDR3 is TGTGCCAGCAGCTTAGGGGTGACGGCCCAAGAGACCCAGTACTTC. Its protein is CASSLGVTAQETQYF.

Written as DNA, the CDR3 is TGCGCCAGCAGCCAAATACAGCGGGCCAGGAATGAGCAGTTCTTC. It specifies CASSQIQRARNEQFF. The chain links TRBV4-1 to TRBJ2-1, with a tentative D call TRBD2 (6 bases). The CDR3 totals 15 residues. V was shortened by 2 bases and J by 7 bases, with 15 bases between the two germline ends. Germline CDR1 and CDR2: MGHRA and YSYEKL.

The J gene is TRBJ2-5, the V gene TRBV6-5, with D perhaps TRBD2 (6 bases). The V end lost 5 bases, the J end lost 5 bases, and 12 bases lay between the germline ends. The CDR3 spans 13 residues. Germline V gene lookup returns CDR1 MNHEY and CDR2 SVGAGI. The CDR3 sequence: CASSRRVYETQYF. CDR3 bases: TGTGCCAGCAGTCGGAGGGTCTATGAGACCCAGTACTTC.

As to this clone: The sample has other DNA sequences that encode this CDR3 too. This chain links TRBV19 with TRBJ1-1; the D gene is possibly TRBD1 (6 bases). CDR1 is LNHDA and CDR2 is SQIVND in the germline V gene (reference sequence). CDR3 length: 13 residues. V was pared by 5 bases and J by 11 bases, with 18 bases between. This chain's CDR3 is CASSYRHRVGAFF. The CDR3 nucleotides are TGTGCCAGTAGTTACCGTCACAGGGTGGGCGCTTTCTTT. The whole variable domain, remainder taken from reference TRBV19 and TRBJ1-1, is DGGITQSPKYLFRKEGQNVTLSCEQNLNHDAMYWYRQDPGQGLRLIYYSQIVNDFQKGDIAEGYSVSREKKESFPLTVTSAQKNPTAFYLCASSYRHRVGAFFGQGTRLTVV.

CDR3 residues: CASSITWGGETQYF. The CDR3 region has the DNA TGTGCCAGCAGCATTACCTGGGGGGGTGAGACCCAGTACTTC. The gene calls are TRBV7-9 and TRBJ2-5, with 7 bases that match TRBD2. With 5 bases clipped from V and 5 bases from J, the junction kept 8 bases outside the gene matches. The CDR3 has 14 residues. Germline V gene data show CDR1 as SEHNR and CDR2 as FQNEAQ (reference sequence).

This rearrangement joins TRBV6-1 to TRBJ2-2, with D possibly matching TRBD1 (5 bases). Germline V CDR1 and CDR2: MNHNS, SASEGT. The CDR3 totals 14 residues. V was trimmed by 5 bases and J by 4 bases, leaving 11 bases between them. In nucleotides, the CDR3 is TGTGCCAGCAGTATGGCAGGGCCCACCGGGGAGCTGTTTTTT. Translating it yields CASSMAGPTGELFF.

This CDR3 is CASSLWGADTEAFF. CDR3 in DNA: TGTGCCAGCAGTTTATGGGGGGCAGACACTGAAGCTTTCTTT. The chain employs TRBV27 and TRBJ1-1; D is perhaps TRBD1 (6 bases). There are 14 residues in the CDR3. Germline CDR1 MNHEY, CDR2 SMNVEV (reference sequence). V was trimmed by 1 base and J by 3 bases, leaving 9 bases between them.

This chain joins TRBV4-3 and TRBJ1-2, with 12 bases lining up with TRBD1. The trim removed 4 bases at V and 8 bases at J, leaving 5 bases unmatched. Germline CDR1 reads LGHNA; CDR2 reads YSLEER. This CDR3 is built from 14 residues. The CDR3 sequence: CASSPGQGARGYTF. CDR3 bases: TGCGCCAGCAGCCCGGGACAGGGGGCGCGGGGCTACACCTTC.

This sequence joins TRBV7-9 and TRBJ2-7; 9 nucleotides match TRBD1. The germline V gene encodes CDR1 SEHNR and CDR2 FQNEAQ (reference sequence). V lost 4 bases and J lost 4; bases outside the gene matches: 11. CDR3 size: 16 residues. CDR3 loop: CASSSTQGQGLYEQYF. CDR3 coding DNA: TGTGCCAGCAGCTCGACTCAGGGACAGGGTCTATACGAGCAGTACTTC.

V gene TRBV11-2 combines with J gene TRBJ2-1, with 9 bases aligning to TRBD2. CDR1 is SGHAT, CDR2 FQNNGV, per germline. The ends lost 1 base at V and 6 bases at J; junction bases unmatched: 7. This CDR3 is built from 16 residues. The CDR3 here is CASSLAGGGAFNEQFF. The CDR3 nucleotides are TGTGCCAGCAGCTTAGCCGGCGGGGGGGCCTTCAATGAGCAGTTCTTC.

The J gene is TRBJ2-6, the V gene TRBV7-9; D remains unclear. From germline, CDR1 is SEHNR and CDR2 FQNEAQ (reference sequence). The CDR3 sequence is 19 residues long. V was shortened by 0 bases and J by 4 bases, with 19 bases between the two germline ends. Here the CDR3 DNA reads TGTGCCAGCAGCTTAGCTCCGGCAGGTACCTTTTGGGGGGCCAACGTCCTGACTTTC. This encodes CASSLAPAGTFWGANVLTF.

The chain combines TRBV28 with TRBJ2-5; D tentatively fits TRBD1 or TRBD2 (5 bases each). The CDR3 spans 15 residues. V was pared by 10 bases and J by 5 bases, with 23 bases between. Looked up from germline, CDR1 is MDHEN and CDR2 is SYDVKM. The DNA of the CDR3 is TGTGCCACGATATCCGGGACCGAAAATCTGGAGACCCAGTACTTC. It translates to CATISGTENLETQYF.

The chain is built from TRBV6-5 and TRBJ2-7; a possible D gene is TRBD1 (7 bases). This CDR3 has 15 amino acids. V dropped 2 bases and J dropped 3 bases, with 14 bases sitting between them. CDR1 is MNHEY and CDR2 is SVGAGI in the germline V gene. CDR3: CASSYGQGGFYEQYF. CDR3 sequence (DNA): TGTGCCAGCAGTTACGGGCAGGGGGGTTTCTACGAGCAGTACTTC.

This clone appeared a single time. The chain recombines TRBV7-9 with TRBJ2-5; TRBD2 aligns across 10 bases. V trimming: 5 bases; J trimming: 5 bases; junction bases outside the gene matches: 5. The CDR3 spans 14 residues. The germline CDR1 and CDR2 sequences are SEHNR and FQNEAQ (reference sequence). The CDR3 DNA reads as TGTGCCAGCAGCCCTAGCGGGAGTCGGGAGACCCAGTACTTC. It encodes CASSPSGSRETQYF.

This chain links TRBV11-1 with TRBJ2-1; D uncertain. V was shortened by 7 bases and J by 4 bases, with 8 bases between the two germline ends. The CDR3 length is 12 residues. Per germline, CDR1 SGHAT and CDR2 FQDESV (reference sequence). The CDR3 region has the DNA TGTGCCAGCATGGCCAGTTACAATGAGCAGTTCTTC. It codes for CASMASYNEQFF.

This chain connects TRBV9 to TRBJ1-4; 7 bases are shared with TRBD1. Germline V CDR1 and CDR2: SGDLS, YYNGEE. The CDR3 totals 18 residues. Trimming at V came to 3 bases and at J to 5 bases, leaving 16 bases not matched to a gene. The CDR3 loop is CASSAFLIPGQKNEKLFF. The CDR3 DNA reads as TGTGCCAGCAGCGCCTTCCTGATCCCGGGACAGAAGAATGAAAAACTGTTTTTT.

The gene calls are TRBV21-1 and TRBJ2-1; TRBD2 is the table's D call, not checked against the DNA. TRBV21-1 is marked as a pseudogene. The CDR3 runs to 16 residues. The CDR3 loop is CASSKEVAGAGNEQFF. The CDR3, as DNA: TGTGCCAGCAGCAAAGAGGTTGCGGGAGCGGGAAATGAGCAGTTCTTC.

This clone was recorded a few times. This sequence joins TRBV6-6 and TRBJ1-2; 9 nucleotides agree with TRBD1. This CDR3 has 14 amino acids. V shed 6 bases, J shed 9 bases, and the junction held 11 bases outside the gene matches. From germline, CDR1 is MNHNY and CDR2 SVGAGI (reference sequence). The CDR3 protein is CASRQHGQGKRYTF. CDR3 bases: TGTGCCAGCAGGCAACACGGACAGGGGAAACGCTACACCTTC.

This chain connects TRBV28 to TRBJ2-1; 9 positions agree with TRBD2. V gave up 4 bases and J gave up 4 bases; unmatched junction bases: 11. CDR1 is MDHEN and CDR2 is SYDVKM in the germline V gene. This CDR3 region has 17 residues. The CDR3 spells CASSSQYSGSKYNEQFF. In DNA form, the CDR3 reads TGTGCCAGCAGTTCCCAATATAGCGGGAGTAAGTACAATGAGCAGTTCTTC.

The J gene is TRBJ2-7, the V gene TRBV30; D is uncertain. CDR3 length: 14 amino acids. The ends were cut back, 0 bases at V and 6 bases at J, with 15 bases in the middle. Germline CDR1 and CDR2: GTSNPN and SVGIG (reference sequence). CDR3 protein: CAWSVLSIHGEQYF. The CDR3, as DNA: TGTGCCTGGAGTGTACTATCTATCCATGGCGAGCAGTACTTC.

The CDR3 reads CASSFPGQYQETQYF. As DNA, the CDR3 is TGTGCCAGCAGCTTCCCGGGACAGTACCAAGAGACCCAGTACTTC. The V call is TRBV7-2, the J call TRBJ2-5, with 7 bases that match TRBD1. Looked up from germline, CDR1 is SGHTA and CDR2 is FQGNSA. J gave up 0 bases and V 3 bases, and 4 bases lay outside the gene matches. This CDR3 contains 15 residues.

The gene calls are TRBV29-1 and TRBJ2-1; the D is unclear. The V end lost 4 bases, the J end lost 2 bases, and 12 bases lay between the germline ends. The germline CDR1 and CDR2 sequences are SQVTM and ANQGSEA. This CDR3 region has 14 residues. CDR3 region: CSVGPRAPYNEQFF. The CDR3 DNA reads as TGCAGCGTTGGGCCAAGGGCCCCCTACAATGAGCAGTTCTTC.

V and J are TRBV7-9 and TRBJ1-1, with D hard to call. The CDR3 length is 15 residues. Germline CDR1 SEHNR, CDR2 FQNEAQ (reference sequence). The V gene lost 3 bases and the J gene lost 4 bases, with 15 bases spanning the gap. CDR3 sequence: CASSFGPGEGTEAFF. CDR3 DNA: TGTGCCAGCAGCTTTGGGCCGGGAGAGGGCACTGAAGCTTTCTTT.

The V gene is TRBV6-6, the J gene TRBJ1-1; D remains ambiguous. The CDR3 extends over 11 amino acids. V was shortened by 4 bases and J by 11 bases, with 11 bases between the two germline ends. Germline V gene data show CDR1 as MNHNY and CDR2 as SVGAGI (reference sequence). The CDR3 DNA reads TGTGCCAGCAGTTCCCCCGTTACGGCTTTCTTT. It yields the protein CASSSPVTAFF.

This chain joins TRBV7-9 and TRBJ2-7; TRBD1 agrees at 8 bases. The CDR3 runs to 12 residues. Germline CDR1 and CDR2: SEHNR and FQNEAQ (reference sequence). V lost 5 bases, J lost 6 bases, and 3 bases stayed unmatched. The CDR3: CASSGTGGEQYF. Written as DNA, the CDR3 is TGTGCCAGCAGCGGGACAGGAGGCGAGCAGTACTTC.